Included here is one T cell receptor (beta chain) sequence, with context. V was shortened by 4 bases and J by 7 bases, with 14 bases between the two germline ends. Germline values: CDR1 ENHRY, CDR2 SYGVKD. There are 14 residues in the CDR3. This sample is drawn from a study of blood T cell repertoires in COVID-19. Study-wide background: Spain, Italy and the United States supplied samples that represented acute and convalescent COVID-19.

In the original analysis: Estimation of nucleated cell counts relied on the amplification of reference gene primers. Using immunoSEQ multiplex PCR, the repertoire was profiled, and TCRdb retains in-frame clones only, with some absent. V, J and clone size derive from that table, while D and trimming were established from the DNA sequence. The top ten hold 22% of the sample, which has roughly 53,000 clones, about 78% seen once. The chain employs TRBV10-3 and TRBJ2-1; a weak D match, TRBD2 (6 bases). The TCR comes from a man in his forties or fifties with active or convalescent COVID-19. The specimen was peripheral blood. CDR3 nucleotide sequence: TGTGCCATCAGTGGCGCGGGGTCCCCGAATGAGCAGTTCTTC. It yields the protein CAISGAGSPNEQFF.